This TCR beta chain originates from a study of shared clonotypes between healthy human individuals. The naive CD8 population came from CD45RO-negative cells selected for CCR7, without terminally differentiated effector memory CD45RA+ cells. Looked up from germline, CDR1 is PRHDT and CDR2 is FYEKMQ (reference sequence). The CDR3 is made up of 17 amino acids. V dropped 4 bases and J dropped 6; count of bases not matched to a gene: 9. Generated by immunoSEQ multiplex PCR, the TCRdb table keeps only in-frame clones and is missing some. Of about 2.1 million clones detected, approximately 94% appear once; the ten largest clones hold about 1.8%.

The specimen sequenced was naive CD8+ T cells from PBMCs. The chain couples TRBV13 to TRBJ2-7; 16 bases line up with TRBD2. This TCR was sampled from a man between 18 and 29 years old in good health. Some clones in this sample may be carry-over from other donors' samples. Here the CDR3 DNA reads TGTGCCAGCAGCTGGGGACTAGCGGGAGGGCCCCTCCGCGAGCAGTACTTC. This gives the protein CASSWGLAGGPLREQYF.